This T cell receptor beta chain was recovered during a study of immune evolution from preneoplasia to lung adenocarcinoma (dated by TCRdb to about 2021). Study-wide context: HLA loss of heterozygosity was found in roughly 7% of AIS, about 16% of MIA and 33% of ADC lesions, and in no AAH lesions. The study combined immune gene expression, TCR sequencing and multiplex immunofluorescence to profile immune contexture across lung adenocarcinoma precursors and invasive adenocarcinoma. The overall cohort comprised some 53 patients with pulmonary nodules who underwent surgical resection. The immune data were combined with whole exome sequencing and methylation data from the same cohort of nodules. TCR sequencing data came from a few dozen patients. It was reported in the study that under 110 samples were used for TCR sequencing. Resected precursor lesions (AAH, AIS, MIA) and invasive adenocarcinomas were each compared against paired morphologically normal lung tissue. POLYSOLVER was used to infer Class I HLA alleles from exome data, and LOHHLA was used to detect allele-specific HLA loss. Sample size was determined by specimen availability and not by a prior power calculation. The investigation overall reported the following: The findings rested on association rather than direct causation, and larger cohorts with long-term follow-up and longitudinal biopsies were considered necessary. Clonality was highest in normal lung, while later-stage lesions appeared to show lower clonality but higher T cell density and diversity. KRAS-mutant nodules showed the highest T cell clonality compared with EGFR-mutant or double wild-type lesions. Because every patient came from Japan and China, how well the results apply to Western populations was uncertain. Normal lung had the highest top T cell clone frequencies, and these frequencies appeared to fall progressively from AAH through AIS, MIA and invasive adenocarcinoma.

TCR beta CDR3 regions were sequenced from DNA using the immunoSEQ hsTCRbeta Kit. In the original analysis: TCR sequencing data were analysed with the ImmunoSEQ Analyzer. T cell clonality was defined as 1 minus Pielou's evenness, calculated on productive rearrangements. To measure T cell diversity, the inverse Simpson index was applied to productive templates. T cell density was defined as TCR beta template counts normalized to usable DNA, with usable DNA estimated by amplifying and sequencing housekeeping genes. Two-sided Kruskal-Wallis tests were used to compare TCR metrics across histologic stages. As stored in TCRdb, this immuneACCESS dataset retains in-frame rearrangements with V and J assigned. A fraction of the clones does not appear; measured against another copy, unresolved V genes explain less than half of the discrepancy, and the remainder lacks a known reason. V, J and clone size are taken as reported in that table, and D and trimming were inferred from the DNA itself. The sample includes fewer than 50,000 clones, with 70% to 80% observed a single time. The ten largest clones add up to less than 6% of the sample.

Between about 2013 and 2018, the patients underwent resection in either Japan or China. Two lung cancer pathologists independently confirmed the histologic diagnosis of each case on H&E slides. Macro-dissection after pathologic assessment enriched premalignant or tumor cells for nucleic acid extraction. The AllPrep DNA/RNA FFPE Kit was used to isolate DNA from FFPE tissue. The V end loses 1 base and the J end loses 5 bases, and a stretch of 15 bases separates them. The germline V gene (reference sequence) gives CDR1 as SGHNT and CDR2 as YYREEE. From cysteine to phenylalanine, the CDR3 is 15 amino acids long. The DNA shown is the 45-base CDR3, in frame from base 1. On this clone: This clone's antigen is unknown. Per-base qualities were not stored, and no clone one base away is much larger.

The clonotype originates from a person between 55 and 69 years old with lung adenocarcinoma. The sequenced sample was FFPE invasive lung adenocarcinoma tissue. Per the publication, the cell subset or site label means: frankly invasive lung adenocarcinoma (ADC). The chain is made from TRBV5-4 and TRBJ1-2; no confident D gene assignment can be made. CDR3 sequence: CASSLNAVRSYGYTF. The nucleotide sequence is TGTGCCAGCAGCTTGAACGCAGTCCGTAGTTATGGCTACACCTTC.